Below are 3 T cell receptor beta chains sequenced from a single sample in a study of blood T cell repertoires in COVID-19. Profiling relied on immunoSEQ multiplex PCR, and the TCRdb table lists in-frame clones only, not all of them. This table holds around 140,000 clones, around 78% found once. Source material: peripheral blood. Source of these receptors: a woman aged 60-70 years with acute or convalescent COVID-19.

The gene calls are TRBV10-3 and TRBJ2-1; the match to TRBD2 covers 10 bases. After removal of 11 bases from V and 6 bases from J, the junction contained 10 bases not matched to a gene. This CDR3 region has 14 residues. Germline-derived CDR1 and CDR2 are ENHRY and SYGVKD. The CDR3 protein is CASGAGGNGNEQFF. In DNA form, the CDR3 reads TGTGCCTCGGGAGCGGGAGGGAACGGCAATGAGCAGTTCTTC.

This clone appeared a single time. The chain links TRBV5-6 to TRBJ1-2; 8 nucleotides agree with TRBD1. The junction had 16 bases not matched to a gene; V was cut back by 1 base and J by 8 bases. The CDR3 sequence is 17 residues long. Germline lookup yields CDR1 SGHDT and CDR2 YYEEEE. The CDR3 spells CASSLLVAGGRFPGYTF. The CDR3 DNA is TGTGCCAGCAGCTTGTTGGTAGCAGGGGGCAGATTTCCGGGCTACACCTTC. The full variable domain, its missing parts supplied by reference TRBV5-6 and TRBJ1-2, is DAGVTQSPTHLIKTRGQQVTLRCSPKSGHDTVSWYQQALGQGPQFIFQYYEEEERQRGNFPDRFSGHQFPNYSSELNVNALLLGDSALYLCASSLLVAGGRFPGYTFGSGTRLTVV.

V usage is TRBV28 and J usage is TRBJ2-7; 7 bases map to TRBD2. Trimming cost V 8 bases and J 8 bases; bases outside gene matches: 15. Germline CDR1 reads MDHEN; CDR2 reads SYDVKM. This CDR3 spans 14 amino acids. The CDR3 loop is CASQGGAGVRKQYF. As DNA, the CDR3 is TGTGCCAGCCAAGGAGGCGCGGGGGTTCGGAAGCAGTACTTC.